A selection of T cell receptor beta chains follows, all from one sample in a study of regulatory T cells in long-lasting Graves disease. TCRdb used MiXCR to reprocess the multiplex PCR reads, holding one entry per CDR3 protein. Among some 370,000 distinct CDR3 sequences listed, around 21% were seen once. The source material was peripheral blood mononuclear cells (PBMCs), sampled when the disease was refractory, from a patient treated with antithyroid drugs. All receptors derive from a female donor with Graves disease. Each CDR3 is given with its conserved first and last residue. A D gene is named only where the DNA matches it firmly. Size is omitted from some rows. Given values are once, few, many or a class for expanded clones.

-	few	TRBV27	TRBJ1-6	CASTSQGGNSPLHF	TGTGCCAGCACTTCACAGGGAGGTAATTCACCCCTCCACTTT
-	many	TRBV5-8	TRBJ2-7	CASSFEGNDEQYF	TGTGCCAGCAGCTTTGAGGGGAACGACGAGCAGTACTTC
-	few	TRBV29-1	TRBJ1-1	CSAPGVNTEAFF	TGCAGTGCACCGGGGGTGAACACTGAAGCTTTCTTT
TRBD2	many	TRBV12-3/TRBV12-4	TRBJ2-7	CASTPGPGTSSYEQYF	TGTGCCAGCACCCCCGGTCCCGGGACTAGCAGCTACGAGCAGTACTTC
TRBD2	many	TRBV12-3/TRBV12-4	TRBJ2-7	CASSLQGLAHYEQYF	TGTGCCAGCAGTCTTCAGGGACTAGCCCATTACGAGCAGTACTTC
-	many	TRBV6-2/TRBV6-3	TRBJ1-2	CATQWGTYGYTF	TGTGCCACCCAGTGGGGGACTTATGGCTACACCTTC
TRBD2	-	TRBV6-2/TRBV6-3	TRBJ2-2	CASSHSLAGETGELFF	TGTGCCAGCAGCCACTCTCTAGCGGGAGAAACCGGGGAGCTGTTTTTT
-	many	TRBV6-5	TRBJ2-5	CASSYPTDAEQETQYF	TGTGCCAGCAGTTACCCAACGGACGCCGAACAAGAGACCCAGTACTTC
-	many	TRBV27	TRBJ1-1	CASSLYLGSTEAFF	TGTGCCAGCAGTTTATATCTAGGGTCCACTGAAGCTTTCTTT
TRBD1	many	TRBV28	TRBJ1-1	CASSLGQAGHTEAFF	TGTGCCAGCAGTTTGGGACAGGCCGGGCACACTGAAGCTTTCTTT
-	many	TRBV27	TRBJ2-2	CASSPATSNTGELFF	TGTGCCAGCAGCCCGGCGACTTCGAACACCGGGGAGCTGTTTTTT
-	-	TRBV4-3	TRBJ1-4	CASSQDIVRGEKLFF	TGCGCCAGCAGCCAAGATATCGTCCGTGGAGAAAAACTGTTTTTT
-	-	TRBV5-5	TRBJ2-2	CASSLTANTGELFF	TGTGCCAGCAGCTTGACTGCGAACACCGGGGAGCTGTTTTTT
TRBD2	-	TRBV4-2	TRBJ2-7	CASSQEGGPTSGFYEQYF	TGTGCCAGCAGCCAAGAAGGTGGGCCGACTAGCGGTTTTTACGAGCAGTACTTC
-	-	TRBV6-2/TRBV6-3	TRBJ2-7	CASSYPESRPTYEQYF	TGTGCCAGCAGTTACCCCGAATCTAGGCCGACCTACGAGCAGTACTTC
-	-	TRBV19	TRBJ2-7	CASSIQAGAGQIYEQYF	TGTGCCAGTAGTATACAGGCCGGGGCAGGGCAGATCTACGAGCAGTACTTC
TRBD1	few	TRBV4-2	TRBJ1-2	CASSQQTGANYGYTF	TGTGCCAGCAGCCAGCAAACAGGGGCGAACTATGGCTACACCTTC
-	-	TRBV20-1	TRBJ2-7	CSASAISEQYF	TGCAGTGCTAGTGCTATTTCAGAGCAGTACTTC
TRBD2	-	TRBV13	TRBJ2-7	CASSPRTSGVYEQYF	TGTGCCAGCAGCCCTCGGACTAGCGGGGTTTACGAGCAGTACTTC
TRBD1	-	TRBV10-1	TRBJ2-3	CATATRGQGVPDTQYF	TGCGCCACCGCGACGAGGGGACAGGGGGTCCCAGATACGCAGTATTTT
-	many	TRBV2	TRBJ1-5	CASRLSQPQHF	TGTGCCAGCCGCTTAAGTCAGCCCCAGCATTTT
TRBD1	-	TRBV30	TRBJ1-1	CARDRAVNTEAFF	TGTGCCCGGGACAGGGCTGTGAACACTGAAGCTTTCTTT
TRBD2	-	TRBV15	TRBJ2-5	CATSRVGLAGPQETQYF	TGTGCCACCAGCAGAGTGGGACTAGCGGGCCCACAAGAGACCCAGTACTTC
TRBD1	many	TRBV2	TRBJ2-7	CASRKGQGSSYEQYF	TGTGCCAGCAGAAAGGGACAGGGTTCCTCCTACGAGCAGTACTTC
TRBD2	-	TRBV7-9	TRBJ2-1	CASSHRTSGSSYNEQFF	TGTGCCAGCAGCCACAGGACTAGCGGGAGCTCCTACAATGAGCAGTTCTTC
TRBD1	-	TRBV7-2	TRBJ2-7	CASSAGQGDFGEQYF	TGTGCCAGCAGCGCCGGACAGGGGGATTTTGGCGAGCAGTACTTC
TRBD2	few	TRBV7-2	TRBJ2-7	CASSLGLAAEQYF	TGTGCCAGCAGCTTGGGACTAGCGGCCGAGCAGTACTTC
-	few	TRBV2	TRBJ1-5	CASSENRAVNQPQHF	TGTGCCAGCAGTGAAAATCGGGCAGTAAATCAGCCCCAGCATTTT
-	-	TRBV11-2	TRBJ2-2	CASSLGLRVGELFF	TGTGCCAGCAGCTTAGGTCTCCGGGTCGGGGAGCTGTTTTTT
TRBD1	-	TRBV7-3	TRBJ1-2	CASSLNAGTAFYGYTF	TGTGCCAGCAGCTTGAATGCCGGGACAGCGTTCTATGGCTACACCTTC
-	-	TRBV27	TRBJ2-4	CASSLQGGLAKNIQYF	TGTGCCAGCAGTTTACAGGGCGGACTAGCCAAAAACATTCAGTACTTC
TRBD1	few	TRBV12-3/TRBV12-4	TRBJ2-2	CASTERDRAPGELFF	TGTGCCAGCACCGAGAGGGACAGGGCCCCCGGGGAGCTGTTTTTT
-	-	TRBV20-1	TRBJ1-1	CSAGTLNTEAFF	TGCAGTGCCGGGACACTGAACACTGAAGCTTTCTTT
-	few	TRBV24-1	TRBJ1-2	CATSDLSAGDYYGYTF	TGTGCCACCAGTGATTTGTCGGCAGGGGACTACTATGGCTACACCTTC
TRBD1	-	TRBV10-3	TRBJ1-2	CAITVDRGRGYTF	TGTGCCATCACTGTTGACAGGGGCCGTGGCTACACCTTC
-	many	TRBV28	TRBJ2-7	CASSFVRNRDPYEQYF	TGTGCCAGCAGTTTTGTTCGAAACAGGGACCCCTACGAGCAGTACTTC
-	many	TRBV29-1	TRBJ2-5	CSVMTGRNQETQYF	TGCAGCGTGATGACAGGCAGAAACCAAGAGACCCAGTACTTC
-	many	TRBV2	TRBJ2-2	CASRATVSGELFF	TGTGCCAGCAGGGCCACTGTTTCCGGGGAGCTGTTTTTT
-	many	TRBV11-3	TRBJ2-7	CASSLDQICGTTYEQYF	TGTGCCAGCAGCTTAGATCAAATTTGTGGGACGACCTACGAGCAGTACTTC
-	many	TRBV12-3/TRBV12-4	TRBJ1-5	CASSFRINQPQHF	TGTGCCAGCAGTTTTCGGATAAATCAGCCCCAGCATTTT
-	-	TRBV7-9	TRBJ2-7	CASTISGGTYEQYF	TGTGCCAGCACCATCAGCGGCGGGACCTACGAGCAGTACTTC
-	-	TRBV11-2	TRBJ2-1	CASSSNQGEFAVEQFF	TGTGCCAGCAGCTCGAACCAGGGTGAATTCGCTGTAGAGCAGTTCTTC
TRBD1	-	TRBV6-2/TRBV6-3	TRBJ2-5	CASSYTGVETQYF	TGTGCCAGCAGTTACACAGGGGTGGAGACCCAGTACTTC
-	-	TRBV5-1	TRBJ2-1	CASSAGVTDRDEQFF	TGCGCCAGCAGCGCGGGGGTAACCGACAGGGATGAGCAGTTCTTC
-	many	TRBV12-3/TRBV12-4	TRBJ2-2	CASSRTGRGTGELFF	TGTGCCAGCAGTCGGACAGGGAGGGGTACCGGGGAGCTGTTTTTT
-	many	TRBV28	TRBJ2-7	CASSYGPSWGSYEQYF	TGTGCCAGCAGTTATGGGCCCTCGTGGGGGTCCTACGAGCAGTACTTC
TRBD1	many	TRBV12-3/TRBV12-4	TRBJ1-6	CASSLGGTGSGSPLHF	TGTGCCAGCAGTTTGGGCGGGACAGGATCGGGTTCACCCCTCCACTTT
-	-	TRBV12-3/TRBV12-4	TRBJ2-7	CASSPHMGEVSSYEQYF	TGTGCCAGCAGCCCCCATATGGGGGAAGTCAGCTCCTATGAGCAGTACTTC
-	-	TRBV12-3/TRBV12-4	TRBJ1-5	CASSWQGGNQPQHF	TGTGCCAGCAGTTGGCAGGGTGGCAATCAGCCCCAGCATTTT
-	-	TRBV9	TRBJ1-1	CASSAPQGGYSEGTEAFF	TGTGCCAGCAGCGCCCCCCAGGGTGGGTATTCAGAGGGCACTGAAGCTTTCTTT
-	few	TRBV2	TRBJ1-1	CASSGEYNTEAFF	TGTGCCAGCAGTGGGGAATACAACACTGAAGCTTTCTTT
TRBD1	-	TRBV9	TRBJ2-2	CASSVGGQAATGELFF	TGTGCCAGCAGCGTAGGGGGACAGGCGGCCACCGGGGAGCTGTTTTTT
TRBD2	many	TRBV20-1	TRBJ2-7	CSASSGTSAYEQYF	TGCAGTGCAAGCTCCGGGACTAGCGCGTACGAGCAGTACTTC
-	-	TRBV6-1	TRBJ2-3	CASSEGRGSSTDTQYF	TGTGCCAGCAGTGAAGGTCGGGGTTCTAGCACAGATACGCAGTATTTT
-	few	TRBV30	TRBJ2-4	CAWRGYGRGNIQYF	TGTGCCTGGAGAGGCTACGGGCGGGGAAACATTCAGTACTTC